These 29 T cell receptor beta chains originate from one sample sequenced in a study of cytomegalovirus exposure and HLA in healthy donors. 60 Vbeta and 13 Jbeta primers were used in PCR. Produced via immunoSEQ multiplex PCR; TCRdb's table is partial and in-frame only. The sample lists around 100,000 clones, roughly 70% occurring once. The sequencing input was PBMCs. The receptors originated from a man aged 40-49 years in good health and CMV-seropositive.

CDR3 region: CSVRAAGSPGPPYYEQYF. CDR3 nucleotide sequence: TGCAGCGTTAGGGCCGCGGGTAGCCCCGGACCCCCCTACTACGAGCAGTACTTC. This chain connects TRBV29-1 to TRBJ2-7, with a tentative D call TRBD2 (5 bases). The V and J ends lost 5 bases and 3 bases respectively, with 29 bases between them. This CDR3 comprises 18 residues. Germline V CDR1 and CDR2: SQVTM, ANQGSEA.

V and J are TRBV30 and TRBJ1-6; TRBD1 aligns across 10 bases. The length of the CDR3 is 14 residues. J gave up 11 bases and V 0 bases, and 4 bases lay outside the gene matches. The germline gives CDR1 GTSNPN, CDR2 SVGIG (reference sequence). The DNA for the CDR3 is TGTGCCTGGAGTGTAGCGACAGGGGGCGCACCCCTCCACTTT. Translated, it gives CAWSVATGGAPLHF. Variable domain in full (rest from reference TRBV30 and TRBJ1-6): SQTIHQWPATLVQPVGSPLSLECTVEGTSNPNLYWYRQAAGRGLQLLFYSVGIGQISSEVPQNLSASRPQDRQFILSSKKLLLSDSGFYLCAWSVATGGAPLHFGNGTRLTVT.

The chain couples TRBV2 to TRBJ2-4; 9 bases are shared with TRBD2. The germline CDR1 and CDR2 sequences are SNHLY and FYNNEI. The V gene end was trimmed by 6 bases and the J gene end by 7 bases; junction bases not matched to a gene: 10. This CDR3 has 15 residues. Written as DNA, the CDR3 is TGTGCCAGCAGCCGGATAGCGGGAGTAGGGAACATTCAGTACTTC. This codes for CASSRIAGVGNIQYF. Based on the CDR3 plus reference TRBV2 and TRBJ2-4, the full variable domain is EPEVTQTPSHQVTQMGQEVILRCVPISNHLYFYWYRQILGQKVEFLVSFYNNEISEKSEIFDDQFSVERPDGSNFTLKIRSTKLEDSAMYFCASSRIAGVGNIQYFGAGTRLSVL.

This clone was found a few times. The chain recombines TRBV4-1 with TRBJ2-6; D remains unclear. CDR1 and CDR2 (germline): MGHRA, YSYEKL. With 2 bases removed from V and 4 bases from J, the gap between germline ends came to 12 bases. The CDR3 loop spans 16 amino acids. DNA of the CDR3: TGCGCCAGCAGCCAAAAGCTCCAATGGGGGGCCAACGTCCTGACTTTC. It is translated as CASSQKLQWGANVLTF.

The chain couples TRBV16 to TRBJ1-4; D gene ambiguous. The V gene's germline CDR1 is KGHSY and CDR2 FQNENV. The CDR3 consists of 14 residues. Trimming stripped 2 bases from V and 4 bases from J, with 8 bases between. CDR3 nucleotide sequence: TGTGCCAGCAGCCAACGGCGGAATAATGAAAAACTGTTTTTT. It yields the protein CASSQRRNNEKLFF.

The rearrangement uses TRBV15 and TRBJ1-3, with D possibly matching TRBD1 (5 bases). The V and J ends lost 5 bases and 1 base respectively, with 9 bases between them. CDR3 length: 14 amino acids. Germline V gene lookup returns CDR1 LNHNV and CDR2 YYDKDF (reference sequence). Here the CDR3 reads CATSRRGSGNTIYF. CDR3 DNA: TGTGCCACCAGCCGGAGGGGATCTGGAAACACCATATATTTT.

V is TRBV6-6 and J is TRBJ1-6, with TRBD1 matching over 8 bases. The CDR3 sequence is 16 residues long. V dropped 6 bases and J dropped 8; count of bases not matched to a gene: 12. CDR1 MNHNY and CDR2 SVGAGI come from the germline V gene (reference sequence). CDR3 residues: CASSGADRGPHSPLHF. CDR3 nucleotide sequence: TGTGCCAGCAGCGGAGCCGACAGGGGCCCCCATTCACCCCTCCACTTT.

In regard to this clone: Germline and junction disagree at one end, which may indicate a read error. This sequence joins TRBV7-9 and TRBJ2-3; a possible D gene is TRBD2 (6 bases). Germline V lookup: CDR1 SEHNR, CDR2 FQNEAQ (reference sequence). The CDR3 totals 13 residues. CDR3 sequence: CSSSPPAGDTQYF. The CDR3 DNA follows: TGTTCCAGCAGCCCCCCAGCGGGAGATACGCAGTATTTT. The entire variable domain, with the rest obtained from reference TRBV7-9 and TRBJ2-3, is as follows: DTGVSQNPRHKITKRGQNVTFRCDPISEHNRLYWYRQTLGQGPEFLTYFQNEAQLEKSRLLSDRFSAERPKGSFSTLEIQRTEQGDSAMYLCSSSPPAGDTQYFGPGTRLTVL.

J is TRBJ1-5 and V is TRBV2; the D is unclear. The ends were cut back, 4 bases at V and 0 bases at J, with 13 bases in the middle. The CDR3 is made up of 16 amino acids. Germline V lookup: CDR1 SNHLY, CDR2 FYNNEI. The CDR3 loop reads CASSAMAHYSNQPQHF. CDR3 sequence (DNA): TGTGCCAGCAGTGCTATGGCGCACTATAGCAATCAGCCCCAGCATTTT.

This rearrangement joins TRBV25-1 to TRBJ2-3, with TRBD2 matching 7 bases. Trimming removed 1 base from V and 1 base from J; junction bases left unmatched: 2. The CDR3 is 15 residues long. CDR1 is MGHDK, CDR2 SYGVNS, per germline. In nucleotides, the CDR3 is TGTGCCAGCAGTGAATTGCTAGCGGGCACAGATACGCAGTATTTT. Protein: CASSELLAGTDTQYF.

This chain links TRBV13 with TRBJ2-5; the match to TRBD1 covers 9 bases. This CDR3 region has 15 residues. V lost 4 bases to trimming and J lost 5 bases; unmatched junction nucleotides: 8. Germline assignment: CDR1 PRHDT and CDR2 FYEKMQ (reference sequence). CDR3 loop: CASSSNTGGWETQYF. Written as DNA, the CDR3 is TGTGCCAGCAGCTCGAATACAGGGGGCTGGGAGACCCAGTACTTC.

This clone appeared once. The J gene is TRBJ2-5, the V gene TRBV30, with no clear D. CDR1 is GTSNPN, CDR2 SVGIG, per germline (reference sequence). V lost 3 bases and J lost 2, with 13 bases in between. The CDR3 length is 14 residues. This chain's CDR3 is CAWSYVSSQETQYF. The CDR3, as DNA: TGTGCCTGGAGCTATGTTAGCAGTCAAGAGACCCAGTACTTC.

The chain carries TRBV7-3 and TRBJ2-3; 7 nucleotides line up with TRBD2. Germline trimming cut 9 bases from V and 1 base from J; bases unmatched to any gene: 4. The CDR3 length is 13 residues. Looked up from germline, CDR1 is SGHTA and CDR2 is FQGTGA. CDR3 sequence (DNA): TGTGCCAGTGGGGGAGGGGGCACAGATACGCAGTATTTT. Its protein is CASGGGGTDTQYF.

The chain joins TRBV5-6 to TRBJ1-1, with TRBD1 identical over 8 bases. Germline V gives CDR1 SGHDT, CDR2 YYEEEE. The junction had 5 bases not matched to a gene; V was cut back by 5 bases and J by 5 bases. The length of the CDR3 is 13 residues. The CDR3 region is CASRTGEETEAFF. CDR3 sequence (DNA): TGTGCCAGCAGGACAGGGGAGGAGACTGAAGCTTTCTTT.

This chain connects TRBV2 to TRBJ2-3; 8 bases agree with TRBD1. The germline V gene has CDR1 SNHLY and CDR2 FYNNEI. V lost 4 bases, J lost 1 base, and 4 bases stayed unmatched. The CDR3 loop spans 15 amino acids. CDR3 region: CASSAGGVGTDTQYF. The CDR3 DNA sequence: TGTGCCAGCAGTGCAGGGGGCGTGGGCACAGATACGCAGTATTTT. Full variable domain (outside the CDR3, taken from reference TRBV2 and TRBJ2-3): EPEVTQTPSHQVTQMGQEVILRCVPISNHLYFYWYRQILGQKVEFLVSFYNNEISEKSEIFDDQFSVERPDGSNFTLKIRSTKLEDSAMYFCASSAGGVGTDTQYFGPGTRLTVL.

The V and J genes are TRBV10-1 and TRBJ2-1; 7 bases fit TRBD2. V lost 3 bases to trimming and J lost 6 bases; unmatched junction nucleotides: 5. The CDR3 totals 14 residues. CDR1 is WNHNN, CDR2 SYGVQD, per germline (reference sequence). CDR3: CASSETSEGNEQFF. Here the CDR3 DNA reads TGCGCCAGCAGTGAAACTAGCGAGGGCAATGAGCAGTTCTTC.

This clone was picked up a small number of times. The rearrangement joins TRBV19 to TRBJ2-1, with 7 bases aligning to TRBD1. Germline loops: CDR1 LNHDA, CDR2 SQIVND (reference sequence). V was pared by 9 bases and J by 3 bases, with 8 bases of the junction left unmatched. This CDR3 region has 14 residues. CDR3 DNA sequence: TGTGCCAGCTGTGGACAGGTGGTCTACAATGAGCAGTTCTTC. Its translation is CASCGQVVYNEQFF.

This chain joins TRBV5-4 and TRBJ2-1; 12 bases align to TRBD1. This CDR3 has 15 amino acids. Trimming at V came to 3 bases and at J to 6 bases, leaving 4 bases not matched to a gene. From germline, CDR1 is SGHNT and CDR2 YYREEE (reference sequence). As DNA, the CDR3 is TGTGCCAGCAGCTGGGGACAGGGGGCGGCCAATGAGCAGTTCTTC. It is translated as CASSWGQGAANEQFF.

The chain couples TRBV5-7 to TRBJ2-7, with 10 bases identical to TRBD2. TRBV5-7 is annotated as an ORF whose role is uncertain. V lost 0 bases, J lost 5 bases, and 17 bases stayed unmatched. This CDR3 has 19 residues. CDR3: CASSLAWGEESGRVHEQYF. The CDR3 nucleotides read TGTGCCAGCAGCTTGGCGTGGGGCGAAGAGAGCGGGAGGGTTCACGAGCAGTACTTC.

The chain combines TRBV5-1 with TRBJ2-1; 8 bases map to TRBD1. This CDR3 contains 15 residues. V lost 4 bases, J lost 8 bases, and 11 bases stayed unmatched. The germline V gene encodes CDR1 SGHRS and CDR2 YFSETQ. For the CDR3, the DNA is TGCGCCAGCAGCCCGGCGGGACAGGCTGTAGATGAGCAGTTCTTC. This gives the protein CASSPAGQAVDEQFF.

V usage is TRBV19 and J usage is TRBJ1-5; 10 bases align to TRBD1. The V and J ends lost 3 bases and 4 bases, in that order; junction bases with no gene match: 3. Germline V lookup: CDR1 LNHDA, CDR2 SQIVND (reference sequence). CDR3 size: 15 residues. The CDR3 is CASSMGTGVNQPQHF. The CDR3 region has the DNA TGTGCCAGTAGTATGGGGACAGGGGTAAATCAGCCCCAGCATTTT. Together with reference TRBV19 and TRBJ1-5, the CDR3 gives the full variable domain: DGGITQSPKYLFRKEGQNVTLSCEQNLNHDAMYWYRQDPGQGLRLIYYSQIVNDFQKGDIAEGYSVSREKKESFPLTVTSAQKNPTAFYLCASSMGTGVNQPQHFGDGTRLSIL.

This chain's CDR3 is CASSELGGVYGYTF. The DNA for the CDR3 is TGTGCCAGCAGTGAATTAGGAGGGGTCTATGGCTACACCTTC. The chain employs TRBV6-1 and TRBJ1-2, with D perhaps matching TRBD1 (5 bases). This CDR3 spans 14 amino acids. Germline V gene data show CDR1 as MNHNS and CDR2 as SASEGT. The germline V and J ends were trimmed by 2 bases and 4 bases, with 11 bases remaining between them.

The DNA for the CDR3 is TGTGCCTGGAGTGTCCGAGGTAGTGAAAAACTGTTTTTT. It translates to CAWSVRGSEKLFF. The rearrangement links TRBV30 to TRBJ1-4; D call uncertain. V lost 0 bases and J 7 bases, leaving 9 bases between the germline ends. Germline V gene lookup returns CDR1 GTSNPN and CDR2 SVGIG (reference sequence). This CDR3 comprises 13 residues.

This rearrangement joins TRBV5-1 to TRBJ1-3; D gene unclear. The CDR3 is made up of 17 amino acids. CDR1 and CDR2 (germline): SGHRS, YFSETQ. Trimming stripped 0 bases from V and 0 bases from J, with 13 bases between. CDR3 DNA sequence: TGCGCCAGCAGCTTGGTGGCAGGAACGAGCTCTGGAAACACCATATATTTT. Encoded protein: CASSLVAGTSSGNTIYF. Based on the CDR3 plus reference TRBV5-1 and TRBJ1-3, the full variable domain is KAGVTQTPRYLIKTRGQQVTLSCSPISGHRSVSWYQQTPGQGLQFLFEYFSETQRNKGNFPGRFSGRQFSNSRSEMNVSTLELGDSALYLCASSLVAGTSSGNTIYFGEGSWLTVV.

The chain joins TRBV10-3 to TRBJ2-7; the match to TRBD2 covers 12 bases. The germline CDR1 and CDR2 sequences are ENHRY and SYGVKD. Trimming removed 10 bases from V and 1 base from J; junction bases left unmatched: 8. The CDR3 sequence is 15 residues long. CDR3 protein: CATDTGTSGSYEQYV. For the CDR3, the DNA is TGTGCCACCGACACCGGGACTAGCGGGTCCTACGAGCAGTACGTC.

The gene calls are TRBV7-9 and TRBJ2-7; the D is unclear. V dropped 0 bases and J dropped 2 bases, with 5 bases sitting between them. Germline CDR1 reads SEHNR; CDR2 reads FQNEAQ (reference sequence). The CDR3 consists of 13 residues. Here the CDR3 reads CASSLAQTYEQYF. The CDR3 DNA sequence: TGTGCCAGCAGCTTAGCCCAAACCTACGAGCAGTACTTC.

J is TRBJ1-3 and V is TRBV6-5, with 7 bases lining up with TRBD1. After removal of 6 bases from V and 4 bases from J, the junction contained 3 bases not matched to a gene. Per the germline V gene, CDR1 is MNHEY and CDR2 is SVGAGI. There are 13 residues in the CDR3. The DNA of the CDR3 is TGTGCCAGCAGCTCAGGGGGAGGAAACACCATATATTTT. Protein sequence: CASSSGGGNTIYF.

This clone has just one count. V and J are TRBV4-3 and TRBJ2-7; 16 positions match TRBD2. CDR3 length equals 19 residues. CDR1 LGHNA and CDR2 YSLEER come from the germline V gene. Trimming took 0 bases from V and 0 from J; bases not matched to a gene: 5. The chain's CDR3 is CASSQDGTSGRGSSYEQYF. CDR3 DNA: TGCGCCAGCAGCCAAGATGGGACTAGCGGGAGGGGGAGCTCCTACGAGCAGTACTTC.

This chain joins TRBV5-1 and TRBJ2-3; 10 bases fit TRBD2. The germline gives CDR1 SGHRS, CDR2 YFSETQ. The CDR3 spans 17 residues. The trim removed 1 base at V and 3 bases at J, leaving 8 bases unmatched. The CDR3 reads CASSLWSSGSRTDTQYF. For the CDR3, the DNA is TGCGCCAGCAGCTTGTGGTCTAGCGGGAGTAGGACAGATACGCAGTATTTT.